The present T cell receptor beta chain was sequenced within a study of blood T cell repertoires in COVID-19. Study context: The United States, Italy and Spain supplied acute and convalescent COVID-19 samples. The cDNA or gDNA used as material had been derived from T cells, B-cell-depleted T cells, or PBMCs.

In the authors' methods: Amplification of reference gene primers was used by the study to estimate nucleated cell counts. TCRdb keeps only in-frame clones here, not all; method: immunoSEQ multiplex PCR. Clone size and V and J calls were adopted from that table, with D and trimming inferred from the DNA. The table includes fewer than 300,000 clones, roughly 85% detected once. The V end was cut by 4 bases, the J end by 2 bases, with 15 bases between. Germline loops: CDR1 LNHDA, CDR2 SQIVND (reference sequence). The length of the CDR3 is 16 residues. The specimen was peripheral blood. This receptor was obtained from a woman aged 45 to 65 who had recovered from COVID-19. The rearrangement links TRBV19 to TRBJ2-1, with D perhaps TRBD1 (6 bases). The CDR3 bases are TGTGCCAGTAGTAGGACGAAGGGGGTTGCCTACAATGAGCAGTTCTTC. Translated, it gives CASSRTKGVAYNEQFF. Using reference TRBV19 and TRBJ2-1 for the parts outside the CDR3, the full variable domain is DGGITQSPKYLFRKEGQNVTLSCEQNLNHDAMYWYRQDPGQGLRLIYYSQIVNDFQKGDIAEGYSVSREKKESFPLTVTSAQKNPTAFYLCASSRTKGVAYNEQFFGPGTRLTVL.